The 2 T cell receptor beta chains in this list originate from one sample, sequenced in a study of blood T cells in healthy people across ages. Primers used in a second PCR of about 6 to 11 cycles were a sample-barcoded 5' primer and a J-beta primer mix. TCRdb independently ran MiXCR on the 5' RACE reads; one entry per CDR3 protein. This sample has 450,000 to 600,000 distinct CDR3 sequences, with roughly a quarter found just once. The data also belong to a second study, concerning T cells of mothers and their children.

The sequenced sample was blood. These receptors were obtained from a boy aged 2 to 9 in good health.

The chain couples TRBV4-3 to TRBJ2-5; no clear D. Germline V CDR1 and CDR2: LGHNA, YSLEER. Between the trimmed V and J ends, which lost 4 bases and 0 bases, there was a span of 15 bases. This CDR3 is built from 16 residues. The CDR3, as DNA: TGCGCCAGCAGCCGGGGTGTGGGATCGGACCAAGAGACCCAGTACTTC. It encodes CASSRGVGSDQETQYF.

This clonotype was detected only once. The CDR3 sequence: CASSIAQPQHF. In DNA form, the CDR3 reads TGTGCCAGCAGTATTGCCCAGCCCCAGCATTTT. This chain uses TRBV12-3 or TRBV12-4 with TRBJ1-5, with D unresolved. The CDR3 contains 11 residues. Between the trimmed V and J ends, which lost 5 bases and 7 bases, there was a span of 6 bases.